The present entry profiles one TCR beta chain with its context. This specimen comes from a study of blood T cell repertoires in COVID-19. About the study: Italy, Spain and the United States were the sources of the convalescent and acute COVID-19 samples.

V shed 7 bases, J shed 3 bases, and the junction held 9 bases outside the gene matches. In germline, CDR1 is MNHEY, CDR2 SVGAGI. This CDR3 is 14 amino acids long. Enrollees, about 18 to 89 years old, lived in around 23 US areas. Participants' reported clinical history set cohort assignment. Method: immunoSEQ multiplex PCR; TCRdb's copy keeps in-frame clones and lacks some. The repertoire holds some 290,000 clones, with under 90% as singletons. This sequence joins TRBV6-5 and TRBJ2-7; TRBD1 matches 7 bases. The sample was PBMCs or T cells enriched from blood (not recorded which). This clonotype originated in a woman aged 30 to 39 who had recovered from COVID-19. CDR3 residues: CASIEDREDYEQYF. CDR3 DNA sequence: TGTGCCAGCATCGAAGACAGGGAAGACTACGAGCAGTACTTC.